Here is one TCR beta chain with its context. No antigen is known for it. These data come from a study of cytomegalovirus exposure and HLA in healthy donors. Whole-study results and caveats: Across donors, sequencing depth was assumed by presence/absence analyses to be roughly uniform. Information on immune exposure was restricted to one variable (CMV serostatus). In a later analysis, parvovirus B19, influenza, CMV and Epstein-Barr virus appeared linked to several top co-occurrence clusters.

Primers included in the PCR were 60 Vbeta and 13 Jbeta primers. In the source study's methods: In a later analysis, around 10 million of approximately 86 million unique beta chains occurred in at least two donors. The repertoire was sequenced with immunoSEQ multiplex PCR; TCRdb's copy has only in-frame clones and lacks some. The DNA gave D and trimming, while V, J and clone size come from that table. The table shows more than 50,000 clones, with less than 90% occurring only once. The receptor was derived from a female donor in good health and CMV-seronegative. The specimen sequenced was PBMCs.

CDR3 region: CSLGSGNYGYTF. DNA of the CDR3: TGCAGCTTGGGGAGTGGAAACTATGGCTACACCTTC. This chain links TRBV29-1 with TRBJ1-2; the D is unclear. This CDR3 is 12 amino acids long. Germline CDR1 is SQVTM and CDR2 is ANQGSEA. Trimming took off 8 bases at V and 2 bases at J, with 12 bases between the two ends.